This T cell receptor (beta chain) emerged from a study of control samples from healthy donors and cancer patients. Method: immunoSEQ multiplex PCR; TCRdb's copy keeps in-frame clones and lacks some. The profile shows about 180,000 clones, 85% to 95% of them singletons. Germline lookup yields CDR1 LNHDA and CDR2 SQIVND (reference sequence). Trimming removed 4 bases from V and 3 bases from J; junction bases left unmatched: 9. This CDR3 comprises 16 residues. This receptor was identified in a woman under 30 in good health. Sequencing was performed on blood. The chain recombines TRBV19 with TRBJ1-2; TRBD1 matches at 9 bases. CDR3 protein: CASSTQHRGQHYGYTF. CDR3 bases: TGTGCCAGTAGTACCCAACACAGGGGGCAGCACTATGGCTACACCTTC.